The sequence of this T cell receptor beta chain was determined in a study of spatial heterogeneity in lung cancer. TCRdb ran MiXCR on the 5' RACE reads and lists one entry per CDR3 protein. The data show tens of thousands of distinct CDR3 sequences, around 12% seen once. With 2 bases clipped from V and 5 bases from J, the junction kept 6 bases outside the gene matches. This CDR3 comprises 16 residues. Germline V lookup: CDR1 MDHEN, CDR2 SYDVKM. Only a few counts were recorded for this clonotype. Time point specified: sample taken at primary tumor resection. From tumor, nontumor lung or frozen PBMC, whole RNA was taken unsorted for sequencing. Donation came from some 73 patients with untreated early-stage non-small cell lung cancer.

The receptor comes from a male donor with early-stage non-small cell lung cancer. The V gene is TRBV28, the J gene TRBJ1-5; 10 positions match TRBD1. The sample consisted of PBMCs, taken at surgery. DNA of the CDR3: TGTGCCAGCAGTTTACCCCCCGACAGGGGGCATCAGCCCCAGCATTTT. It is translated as CASSLPPDRGHQPQHF.